One sample yielded the 15 T cell receptor beta chains listed below, sequenced in a study of blood T cell repertoires in COVID-19. The assay was immunoSEQ multiplex PCR, and TCRdb's table has in-frame clones only and misses some. The sample has roughly 250,000 clones; about 85% are singletons. The material sequenced was peripheral blood. These receptors were taken from a human donor with COVID-19, enrolled during active disease. The donor label of this sample is uncertain.

The rearrangement uses TRBV28 and TRBJ1-1; unclear D gene. The CDR3 contains 16 residues. V gave up 3 bases and J gave up 1 base, with 15 bases separating them. Germline-derived CDR1 and CDR2 are MDHEN and SYDVKM. The CDR3 DNA sequence: TGTGCCAGCAGTTTCTCAGGAACAGCTCCGAACACTGAAGCTTTCTTT. This translates into CASSFSGTAPNTEAFF.

J is TRBJ1-4 and V is TRBV30; TRBD1 is a possible D gene (6 bases). The CDR3 is 15 amino acids. The V gene lost 0 bases and the J gene lost 7 bases, with 15 bases spanning the gap. CDR1 is GTSNPN and CDR2 is SVGIG in the germline V gene (reference sequence). CDR3 DNA sequence: TGTGCCTGGAGTGTAGGGGGGGCAACAGTTGAAAAACTGTTTTTT. This translates into CAWSVGGATVEKLFF. Complete variable domain (other parts from reference TRBV30 and TRBJ1-4): SQTIHQWPATLVQPVGSPLSLECTVEGTSNPNLYWYRQAAGRGLQLLFYSVGIGQISSEVPQNLSASRPQDRQFILSSKKLLLSDSGFYLCAWSVGGATVEKLFFGSGTQLSVL.

V usage is TRBV16 and J usage is TRBJ1-1; 9 nucleotides align to TRBD1. Germline trimming cut 7 bases from V and 4 bases from J; bases unmatched to any gene: 7. Looked up from germline, CDR1 is KGHSY and CDR2 is FQNENV. This CDR3 is 14 amino acids long. The CDR3 spells CASKPGTGTTEAFF. Here the CDR3 DNA reads TGTGCCAGCAAACCCGGGACAGGGACCACTGAAGCTTTCTTT.

The V gene is TRBV7-2, the J gene TRBJ2-3, with D tentatively TRBD1 (6 bases). Germline values: CDR1 SGHTA, CDR2 FQGNSA. The CDR3 extends over 13 amino acids. With 5 bases removed from V and 5 bases from J, the gap between germline ends came to 11 bases. The CDR3 protein is CASSPSGVDTQYF. The CDR3 nucleotides are TGTGCCAGCAGCCCGTCAGGGGTAGATACGCAGTATTTT.

The chain uses TRBV7-2 and TRBJ1-6, with D possibly matching TRBD1 (6 bases). V was pared by 5 bases and J by 7 bases, with 9 bases between. This CDR3 has 13 amino acids. Germline V gene sequence: CDR1 SGHTA, CDR2 FQGNSA. CDR3 sequence: CASSNDRNSPLHF. The CDR3 DNA reads TGTGCCAGCAGCAACGACAGGAATTCACCCCTCCACTTT.

This rearrangement joins TRBV6-5 to TRBJ1-3; no reliable D call. The CDR3 totals 14 residues. Trimming pared 4 bases from V and 3 bases from J, leaving 10 bases between. CDR1 and CDR2 from the germline V gene are MNHEY and SVGAGI. For the CDR3, the DNA is TGTGCCAGCAGTTCTCCTCTGTTTGGAAACACCATATATTTT. This sequence encodes CASSSPLFGNTIYF.

This clone was recorded once. V gene TRBV29-1 combines with J gene TRBJ1-2, with a weak D call TRBD1 (5 bases). CDR1 SQVTM and CDR2 ANQGSEA come from the germline V gene. This CDR3 contains 13 residues. V was trimmed by 4 bases and J by 8 bases, leaving 17 bases between them. CDR3 sequence: CSVGLGWGEGYTF. The CDR3 coding sequence is TGCAGCGTTGGTTTGGGGTGGGGGGAAGGCTACACCTTC.

The genes are TRBV20-1 and TRBJ1-5; D is perhaps TRBD1 (5 bases). CDR1 is DFQATT and CDR2 is SNEGSKA in the germline V gene (reference sequence). The ends were cut back, 3 bases at V and 6 bases at J, with 15 bases in the middle. The CDR3 contains 14 residues. DNA for the CDR3: TGCAGTGCTAGTTACGGGGGTGTCGTTCAGCCCCAGCATTTT. Protein: CSASYGGVVQPQHF.

This chain uses TRBV28 with TRBJ2-5, with 11 positions matching TRBD1. V trimming: 6 bases; J trimming: 5 bases; junction bases outside the gene matches: 11. The germline V gene encodes CDR1 MDHEN and CDR2 SYDVKM. The CDR3 runs to 16 residues. The CDR3 loop reads CASRSGDRGTSETQYF. CDR3 bases: TGTGCCAGCAGGAGCGGGGACAGGGGGACTTCGGAGACCCAGTACTTC.

The gene calls are TRBV11-2 and TRBJ1-4; D not certain. Per germline, CDR1 SGHAT and CDR2 FQNNGV. Trimming took off 1 base at V and 0 bases at J, with 6 bases between the two ends. The CDR3 runs to 15 residues. The CDR3 DNA reads as TGTGCCAGCAGCTTAGCTCCTGCAACTAATGAAAAACTGTTTTTT. Its protein is CASSLAPATNEKLFF.

The rearrangement links TRBV9 to TRBJ1-5, with D possibly matching TRBD1 (5 bases). V dropped 0 bases and J dropped 4 bases, with 8 bases sitting between them. The CDR3 spans 14 residues. Germline values: CDR1 SGDLS, CDR2 YYNGEE. CDR3 nucleotides: TGTGCCAGCAGCGTAGGGACAACTAATCAGCCCCAGCATTTT. Amino acids: CASSVGTTNQPQHF.

The chain combines TRBV19 with TRBJ2-7; perhaps TRBD1 as D (6 bases). Between the trimmed V and J ends, which lost 3 bases and 7 bases, there was a span of 13 bases. This CDR3 comprises 13 residues. Germline V gives CDR1 LNHDA, CDR2 SQIVND (reference sequence). CDR3 coding DNA: TGTGCCAGTAGTATCAACAGGGATAATGAGCAGTACTTC. The encoded protein is CASSINRDNEQYF. Looking up the rest from reference TRBV19 and TRBJ2-7 gives the full variable domain: DGGITQSPKYLFRKEGQNVTLSCEQNLNHDAMYWYRQDPGQGLRLIYYSQIVNDFQKGDIAEGYSVSREKKESFPLTVTSAQKNPTAFYLCASSINRDNEQYFGPGTRLTVT.

The rearrangement joins TRBV19 to TRBJ2-7; 7 nucleotides line up with TRBD1. The trim removed 3 bases at V and 2 bases at J, leaving 10 bases unmatched. Germline V CDR1 and CDR2: LNHDA, SQIVND (reference sequence). The CDR3 spans 16 residues. CDR3 DNA: TGTGCCAGTAGTATCGGCATATCGACAGGGACCTACGAGCAGTACTTC. Translated: CASSIGISTGTYEQYF.

The chain combines TRBV2 with TRBJ2-3; D may be TRBD2 (6 bases). The V gene lost 6 bases and the J gene lost 8 bases, with 24 bases spanning the gap. CDR1 SNHLY and CDR2 FYNNEI come from the germline V gene. The CDR3 loop spans 16 amino acids. CDR3 in amino acids: CASSPETSPRAGTQYF. CDR3 DNA sequence: TGTGCCAGCAGCCCAGAAACTAGCCCACGTGCTGGTACGCAGTATTTT.

The V gene is TRBV2, the J gene TRBJ1-6; 7 bases are shared with TRBD1. This CDR3 spans 14 amino acids. Trimming took 8 bases from V and 2 from J; bases not matched to a gene: 3. Germline assignment: CDR1 SNHLY and CDR2 FYNNEI. The CDR3 spells CASRQGPYNSPLHF. The CDR3 bases are TGTGCCAGCCGACAGGGCCCCTATAATTCACCCCTCCACTTT.